These 21 T cell receptor beta chains were all obtained from the same sample, sequenced in a study of ipilimumab plus nivolumab after autologous stem cell transplantation (dated by TCRdb to the early 2020s). Receptor amplification or capture employed the immunoSEQ multiplex PCR assay. TCRdb holds this immuneACCESS table with in-frame rearrangements only. Some clones are missing; in checked studies, unresolved V genes explain under half, and the rest has no known cause. Present in this sample are about 40,000 clones, nearly 95% of which were seen just once. The ten largest clonotypes hold 0.75% to 1% of the sample. Here the sequenced sample was PBMCs, taken in a trial of ipilimumab plus nivolumab as post-transplant consolidation. The receptor source for this set is a male donor with multiple myeloma.

The CDR3 protein is CASSERIAGGPETQYF. The CDR3, as DNA: TGTGCCAGCAGTGAAAGGATAGCGGGAGGGCCGGAGACCCAGTACTTC. This rearrangement joins TRBV6-1 to TRBJ2-5, with TRBD2 matching 11 bases. The V gene end was trimmed by 2 bases and the J gene end by 5 bases; junction bases not matched to a gene: 7. Germline loops: CDR1 MNHNS, CDR2 SASEGT. This CDR3 has 16 amino acids.

The chain combines TRBV4-2 with TRBJ2-2; unclear D gene. V shed 4 bases and J shed 0 bases, with 15 bases lying between them. This CDR3 spans 17 amino acids. CDR1 and CDR2 from the germline V gene are LGHNA and YNFKEQ. The CDR3 spells CASSPTKVGANTGELFF. As DNA, the CDR3 is TGTGCCAGCAGCCCTACAAAGGTGGGCGCGAACACCGGGGAGCTGTTTTTT.

This sequence joins TRBV4-3 and TRBJ2-1; 8 bases line up with TRBD1. CDR3 length equals 14 residues. With V trimmed by 2 bases and J by 5 bases, 2 bases remained unmatched. Germline lookup yields CDR1 LGHNA and CDR2 YSLEER. In DNA form, the CDR3 reads TGCGCCAGCAGCCAACAGACAGGGGACAATGAGCAGTTCTTC. Residues: CASSQQTGDNEQFF.

This chain uses TRBV4-3 with TRBJ2-1, with D hard to call. V lost 4 bases and J 0 bases, leaving 10 bases between the germline ends. This CDR3 has 15 amino acids. Germline CDR1 reads LGHNA; CDR2 reads YSLEER. CDR3 in DNA: TGCGCCAGCAGCCCCTACAGAAGCTCCTACAATGAGCAGTTCTTC. Translation gives CASSPYRSSYNEQFF.

The chain links TRBV6-4 to TRBJ2-6; 10 bases map to TRBD1. After removal of 4 bases from V and 0 bases from J, the junction contained 9 bases not matched to a gene. Germline CDR1 MRHNA, CDR2 SNTAGT. The CDR3 has 19 amino acids. The CDR3 sequence: CASSAGQGDHDSGANVLTF. CDR3 DNA: TGTGCCAGCAGTGCCGGACAGGGGGATCACGACTCTGGGGCCAACGTCCTGACTTTC.

As for this clone: The sample has other DNA sequences that encode this CDR3 too. This rearrangement joins TRBV7-8 to TRBJ2-7, with a weak D call TRBD2 (6 bases). Per germline, CDR1 SGHVS and CDR2 FQNEAQ. CDR3 length: 17 amino acids. V shed 5 bases and J shed 2 bases, with 22 bases lying between them. CDR3: CASSGLFSLRNAYEQYF. The CDR3 region has the DNA TGTGCCAGCAGCGGACTATTTTCGCTCAGAAACGCCTACGAGCAGTACTTC.

The gene calls are TRBV7-3 and TRBJ2-1, with no clear D. From germline, CDR1 is SGHTA and CDR2 FQGTGA. This CDR3 is 12 amino acids long. V gave up 2 bases and J gave up 10 bases, with 9 bases separating them. CDR3 sequence reads: CASSLAVGEQFF. The CDR3 DNA is TGTGCCAGCAGCTTAGCGGTAGGAGAGCAGTTCTTC.

The chain uses TRBV9 and TRBJ2-1; D gene ambiguous. CDR3 length: 14 amino acids. The germline gives CDR1 SGDLS, CDR2 YYNGEE. V was trimmed by 0 bases and J by 7 bases, leaving 11 bases between them. The CDR3 sequence: CASSVGTALNEQFF. CDR3 DNA sequence: TGTGCCAGCAGCGTAGGGACCGCCCTAAATGAGCAGTTCTTC.

This clone was seen only once. The genes are TRBV7-2 and TRBJ2-7; TRBD1 is a possible D gene (6 bases). The CDR3 loop spans 16 amino acids. Trimming took off 1 base at V and 1 base at J, with 14 bases between the two ends. Germline V gives CDR1 SGHTA, CDR2 FQGNSA. In nucleotides, the CDR3 is TGTGCCAGCAGCTTAGAGGGGCAGGGGCGGTCCTACGAGCAGTACTTC. Translating it yields CASSLEGQGRSYEQYF.

The chain carries TRBV7-9 and TRBJ1-6, with 11 bases matching TRBD1. The CDR3 has 19 amino acids. V was clipped by 4 bases and J by 1 base; unmatched bases: 9. Germline V gene lookup returns CDR1 SEHNR and CDR2 FQNEAQ (reference sequence). The CDR3 DNA reads TGTGCCAGCAGCTCTACTAGGGACAGGGGGTTATCCTATAATTCACCCCTCCACTTT. Protein product: CASSSTRDRGLSYNSPLHF.

This clone was found a few times. The rearrangement joins TRBV10-3 to TRBJ1-5, with D possibly TRBD1 on 6 matching bases. The V gene's germline CDR1 is ENHRY and CDR2 SYGVKD. The CDR3 length is 14 residues. Trimming removed 2 bases from V and 4 bases from J, with 9 bases in between. The CDR3: CAISEQGNNQPQHF. Written as DNA, the CDR3 is TGTGCCATCAGTGAGCAGGGGAATAATCAGCCCCAGCATTTT.

The V and J genes are TRBV28 and TRBJ1-1, with TRBD1 as a possible D gene (5 bases). V was cut by 0 bases and J by 1 base, with 9 bases left in between. The CDR3 consists of 15 residues. The germline V gene encodes CDR1 MDHEN and CDR2 SYDVKM. This CDR3 is CASSLWAGSNTEAFF. The CDR3 DNA reads as TGTGCCAGCAGTTTATGGGCAGGGTCGAACACTGAAGCTTTCTTT.

J is TRBJ2-1 and V is TRBV7-9, with D perhaps TRBD1 or TRBD2 (5 bases each). Germline loops: CDR1 SEHNR, CDR2 FQNEAQ (reference sequence). CDR3 length: 18 amino acids. The V and J ends lost 0 bases and 0 bases respectively, with 15 bases between them. The CDR3 protein is CASSLARDGKSSYNEQFF. CDR3 coding DNA: TGTGCCAGCAGCTTAGCCCGGGACGGCAAAAGCTCCTACAATGAGCAGTTCTTC. Supplemented by reference TRBV7-9 and TRBJ2-1, the full variable domain reads DTGVSQNPRHKITKRGQNVTFRCDPISEHNRLYWYRQTLGQGPEFLTYFQNEAQLEKSRLLSDRFSAERPKGSFSTLEIQRTEQGDSAMYLCASSLARDGKSSYNEQFFGPGTRLTVL.

The table lists this clone with a few counts. The chain is built from TRBV30 and TRBJ1-2; no firm D call. CDR3 length equals 12 residues. Trimming pared 2 bases from V and 4 bases from J, leaving 8 bases between. CDR1 and CDR2 (germline): GTSNPN, SVGIG (reference sequence). For the CDR3, the DNA is TGTGCCTGGAGTAAGGCAGGCTATGGCTACACCTTC. Its translation is CAWSKAGYGYTF.

This rearrangement joins TRBV7-9 to TRBJ2-2; D not resolved. The CDR3 runs to 11 residues. Trimming removed 10 bases from V and 4 bases from J, with 7 bases in between. The germline CDR1 and CDR2 sequences are SEHNR and FQNEAQ (reference sequence). The CDR3 DNA is TGTGCCACCCGACCCACCGGGGAGCTGTTTTTT. Its protein is CATRPTGELFF.

This clone has just one count. The rearrangement links TRBV27 to TRBJ2-7; 7 bases match TRBD2. V dropped 2 bases and J dropped 1; count of bases not matched to a gene: 5. The CDR3 covers 15 residues. Germline CDR1 reads MNHEY; CDR2 reads SMNVEV (reference sequence). The CDR3 DNA reads as TGTGCCAGCAGTTTAGGGTGGGGGGGGTCCTACGAGCAGTACTTC. Its protein product is CASSLGWGGSYEQYF.

This chain joins TRBV7-9 and TRBJ1-1, with 7 bases identical to TRBD1. V shed 6 bases, J shed 0 bases, and the junction held 7 bases outside the gene matches. The V gene's germline CDR1 is SEHNR and CDR2 FQNEAQ (reference sequence). The CDR3 length is 15 residues. As DNA, the CDR3 is TGTGCCAGCAGGTCCAGACAGGGCTTGAACACTGAAGCTTTCTTT. It codes for CASRSRQGLNTEAFF.

Turning to this clone: Its ends do not fully match the called genes, so a read error is possible. The J gene is TRBJ2-7, the V gene TRBV5-1, with 13 nucleotides matching TRBD2. The CDR3 length is 19 residues. Germline values: CDR1 SGHRS, CDR2 YFSETQ. The CDR3 DNA sequence: TGCGCCAGCAGCCCACACGGGGCCCGGACTAGCGGGAGTTCCTCCGAGCAGTACTTC. Amino acids: CASSPHGARTSGSSSEQYF.

This chain joins TRBV20-1 and TRBJ2-7; D gene uncertain. This CDR3 is 11 amino acids long. Trimming stripped 4 bases from V and 5 bases from J, with 9 bases between. The germline V gene encodes CDR1 DFQATT and CDR2 SNEGSKA (reference sequence). The CDR3 loop is CSATRVHEQYF. As DNA, the CDR3 is TGCAGTGCTACCCGGGTCCACGAGCAGTACTTC.

The chain has TRBV11-3 and TRBJ1-3, with no clear D. Trimming removed 5 bases at V and 2 bases at J, with 19 bases between. The CDR3 is 17 amino acids. In germline, CDR1 is SGHNT, CDR2 YENEEA. The CDR3 nucleotides read TGTGCCAGCAGCCCTCGAGTGGAGCGTCAGCCTGGAAACACCATATATTTT. As protein: CASSPRVERQPGNTIYF.

J is TRBJ2-7 and V is TRBV7-9; 7 bases map to TRBD1. This CDR3 spans 16 amino acids. The germline V gene encodes CDR1 SEHNR and CDR2 FQNEAQ (reference sequence). J lost 0 bases, V lost 1 base, and 6 bases had no gene match. The CDR3 region has the DNA TGTGCCAGCAGCTTAGGCCGGGACAGCAGCTCCTACGAGCAGTACTTC. Protein sequence: CASSLGRDSSSYEQYF.